This TCR beta chain was captured in a study of blood T cell repertoires in COVID-19. Overall study: Sites in the United States, Italy and Spain provided acute and convalescent COVID-19 samples. Sources were T cells, B-cell-depleted T cells, or PBMCs; the material itself was cDNA or gDNA.

This clone appeared once. Trimming cost V 1 base and J 5 bases, with 11 bases left between them. The CDR3 has 13 amino acids. The germline V gene encodes CDR1 GTSNPN and CDR2 SVGIG (reference sequence). In the original analysis: Estimates of nucleated cell counts were drawn from the amplification of reference gene primers. Assay: immunoSEQ multiplex PCR; the TCRdb copy retains only in-frame clones and omits some. From that table come the V and J calls and clone size; the DNA was used to work out D and trimming. Of about 180,000 clones in the sample, around 88% were seen once. The chain combines TRBV30 with TRBJ1-2; D is unresolved. Input material: peripheral blood. This TCR was recovered from a woman aged 30 to 39 with acute or convalescent COVID-19. The CDR3 is CAWSGRGRYGYTF. As DNA, the CDR3 is TGTGCCTGGAGTGGCCGAGGCCGGTATGGCTACACCTTC.